The source of this T cell receptor beta chain is a study of cytomegalovirus exposure and HLA in healthy donors listed by TCRdb under 2017. Concerning the study at large: An earlier analysis of several hundred of the donors reported around 280 Gb of sequence data and roughly 120 million unique TCR beta sequences obtained from about 180 million T cells. About 330 gigabases of sequencing data and 70 million to 95 million unique TCR sequences made up an early release that covered under 750 HLA-typed donors. The genetic ancestry cluster associated with self-reported Caucasian donors included 81% of the 398 genotyped donors. The aim of the study was to test whether cataloging public T cell receptors could identify signatures of past pathogen exposure. Using immunosequencing, the study profiled T cell repertoires from about 610 subjects and related those repertoires to cytomegalovirus serostatus. A separate validation cohort of over a hundred different subjects was used in addition to the roughly 670-subject first cohort. High-throughput TCR immunosequencing, statistical association of individual TCRs with disease status, and machine learning were combined to predict cytomegalovirus infection status. A later analysis re-examined previously published TCR beta repertoires from just over 650 donors and added high-resolution HLA genotyping to investigate patterns of TCR occurrence. Rather than drawing on any new phenotypic data, the later analysis identified candidate immune exposures from TCR beta sequences and the way those sequences occurred across donors. In an earlier analysis of roughly 600 of the donors, high-throughput TCR beta sequencing was used to judge whether each TCR beta V gene segment behaved as functional or pseudogenic. Donor age, sex, ethnicity and CMV serostatus were compiled alongside the repertoire data. In a later genetic analysis, genome-wide SNP genotypes for about 60% of the 666 donors were used, and that subset was treated as a discovery cohort. All discovery cohort repertoires had been generated using a single sequencing platform. HLA typing covered class I and class II loci at four-digit resolution. The number of donors typed differed by locus, with 629-630 for A, B, C, DRB1 and DQB1, over 500 for DQA1, nearly 610 for DPA1, and roughly 450 for DPB1. Four to six DR-DQ haplotypes were handled as single units for association and clustering, since linkage in the cohort was strong. Across some 400 genotyped donors of the cohort, an average of about 240,000 unique TCR beta nucleotide sequences per donor were sequenced, and roughly 17% of those sequences were non-productive. Overall results and qualifications from the work: A further reported finding was that TCR beta sequences accurately predicted the HLA-A and HLA-B alleles for most subjects in the first cohort. Strong co-occurrence of HLA alleles, especially DR and DQ, made assigning TCR associations to individual alleles difficult. Some IMGT-functional V segments, including TRBV6-2 and TRBV6-3, could not be distinguished by the 87-base-pair reads and were therefore excluded. Around 16 rarely observed V segments, including chromosome 9 orphons, were excluded from the earlier analysis of approximately 500 of the donors because counts were too low. In vitro tests confirmed that a few of the cytomegalovirus-associated TCR beta chains recognize cytomegalovirus antigens. Correlated functional status among segregating V segments might be attributable to linkage disequilibrium, but an unknown experimental factor could not be ruled out. In an earlier analysis of more than 500 of the donors, most TCR beta V segments appeared in productive rearrangements about 87% or about 30% of the time, broadly matching IMGT annotations. A later analysis found that TCR association rates varied across HLA loci, with DRB1 alleles showing the most associated TCRs and HLA-C alleles the fewest. In a later analysis, most CMV-associated TCR beta chains were found to appear HLA-restricted, with HLA associations seemingly driven largely by CMV exposure. In a later genetic analysis, fewer N-insertions in productive TCRs were reported among donors in an Asian-associated ancestry cluster than the approximately 710-donor mean. Across donors, most TCR sequences were observed very rarely, whereas some public TCRs were present in many individuals. According to a later analysis, parvovirus B19, influenza, CMV and Epstein-Barr virus appeared linked to several top co-occurrence clusters. The authors suggested that the approach could potentially be extended to other disease states and immunological phenotypes. A group of highly shared sequence variants was considered likely to be a technical artifact of the sequencing pipeline. Only TCR beta chains were sequenced in this cohort, and the absence of alpha or paired-chain data limited detectable features. In both the original and validation cohorts, the classifier was reported to diagnose cytomegalovirus status with high specificity and sensitivity. Compared with equally common non-associated chains, HLA-associated TCR beta chains in a later analysis were more clonally expanded and had lower generation probabilities. A later genetic analysis associated a missense DCLRE1C variant with V-gene and J-gene trimming of TCR beta chains, and an independent cohort replicated the association. Because some donors lacked HLA typing at each locus, the association tests relied only on the typed subset. In a later analysis, 15,000 to 20,000 TCR beta sequences were associated with specific HLA alleles at a false discovery rate of 0.05. In the study, around 150 TCR beta chains were listed as associated with cytomegalovirus. Presence/absence analyses assumed roughly uniform sequencing depth across donors, an assumption that may not hold. For the cohort, immune exposure information was limited to CMV serostatus.

A word on this clone: Its antigen remains undetermined. It has no much larger one-base neighbor in the sample; base qualities were not kept.

The cohort comprised fewer than 700 healthy bone marrow donors. At the time of sampling, all cohort members were nominally healthy, though unrecorded immune exposures were likely present. The donor was CMV seronegative and belonged to the group of 352 seronegative cohort members. A peripheral blood sample was collected from each donor, and TCR beta sequencing was performed on peripheral blood mononuclear cells. The Qiagen DNeasy Blood Extraction Kit was used to extract genomic DNA from the blood cell samples. From the germline V gene, CDR1 is SGDLS and CDR2 is YYNGEE. From the cysteine through the phenylalanine, the CDR3 covers 13 amino acids. This entry keeps only the CDR3 DNA: 39 bases, framed from base 1. The junction carries 16 bases between V and J, which are trimmed by 8 bases and 7 bases respectively. Receptor amplification or capture employed the immunoSEQ multiplex PCR assay. For the multiplex PCR, a mixture combining 60 forward primers for TCR Vbeta segments and 13 reverse primers for TCR Jbeta segments was used. The CDR3 region of rearranged TCR beta genes was amplified from genomic DNA by a multiplex PCR assay. On the Illumina HiSeq System, the amplified TCR beta libraries were sequenced as 87-base-pair reads. The authors processed their data as follows. Across the 700 or so repertoires, a later analysis counted tens of millions of unique TCR beta chains, approximately 12 million of which were shared by at least two donors. Raw reads were error-corrected and collapsed into unique sequences by a nearest-neighbor algorithm in which closely related sequences were merged to remove PCR and sequencing errors. To assign V, D and J gene segments, CDR3 sequences were aligned to IMGT reference sequences. For a sequence to be retained, a match of at least six nucleotides to both a V gene segment and a J gene segment was required. Rearrangements were classified as productive when the CDR3 lacked stop codons and remained in frame with V and J, and all other rearrangements were classified as non-productive. Following IMGT convention, CDR3 was defined as the stretch from the second conserved V-encoded cysteine up to the conserved J-encoded phenylalanine. Sequences without an unambiguous match to a single V gene segment were excluded from the earlier analysis of about 600 of the donors. An earlier analysis of a few hundred of the donors called V segments functional above 56.7% productive rearrangements and segregating when the between-donor standard deviation exceeded 5%. To diagnose cytomegalovirus status from the catalog of TCR beta chain sequences, a statistical classification framework was built. In a later analysis, V and J genes were assigned by comparing TCR nucleotide sequences against IMGT/GENE-DB human TR gene sequences. Using the TCRdist pipeline, a later analysis assigned CDR3 sequences along with most-parsimonious VDJ recombination scenarios. In a later analysis, each TCR beta chain was defined by its CDR3 amino acid sequence together with its V-gene family, and reads lacking a unique V-gene family were excluded. As a way to deal with suspected cross-contamination and a sequencing artifact, a later analysis dropped 592 nucleotide sequences that were highly shared and had low generation probability. In a later analysis, a clonal expansion index was calculated for each public chain from normalized within-repertoire ranks of inferred template counts. In a later analysis, generation probabilities were computed with a VDJ recombination model fitted to out-of-frame rearrangements, and the resulting probabilities were checked against IGoR. In a later analysis, TCR-TCR, TCR-HLA and TCR-CMV co-occurrence was scored with hypergeometric tests, and a repertoire-size bias correction was applied to TCR pairs. A later analysis estimated false discovery rates by permuting HLA or CMV assignments 20 times. In a later analysis, co-occurring TCRs were grouped with DBSCAN, and TCRdist sequence similarity was added when clustering was performed within HLA-allele-positive subsets. Co-occurrence clustering excluded repertoires with fewer than 30,000 or more than 120,000 public chains, plus five with anomalous nucleotide sharing. In its TCRdb copy, this immuneACCESS table keeps in-frame sequences only and misses some clones. Where compared with another copy, unresolved V genes explain less than half of these, and the others have no known cause. The DNA gave D and trimming, while V, J and clone size come from that table. This sample lists 100,000 or so clones; roughly three quarters were detected once. 2.5% to 3.5% of the sample lies in the top ten.

The clonotype originates from a man under 40 in good health and CMV-seronegative. The chain joins TRBV9 to TRBJ1-5, and possibly TRBD1, on 6 matching bases. Sequencing input: PBMCs. The CDR3 amino acid sequence is: CASSQGTTQPQHF. The DNA sequence is TGTGCCAGTTCTCAGGGGACCACCCAGCCCCAGCATTTT.